The 5 T cell receptor delta chains below were found in one sample sequenced in a study of γδ T cells in repeated Plasmodium falciparum infection. TCRdb called clones from the multiplex PCR reads again using CATT. The table has some 100,000 delta-chain clones, more than 1.4% seen once. Flow sorting of PBMC yielded separate Vgamma9/Vdelta2+ and Vdelta2-negative gammadelta T cell populations for bulk repertoire analysis. The sequenced sample was gamma-delta T cells from blood. Source of these receptors: a pool of human donors (malaria-infected and uninfected, not separated).

This clone was counted many times. The TCRdb record carries a much larger clone's protein, which differs from this DNA's translation at residue 6; a read error is the likely cause, and the protein listed here is the DNA translation. The CDR3 DNA reads TGTGCCTGTGTTTGGCCGGGGGACCCTCACACCGATAAACTCATCTTT. Translation gives CACVWPGDPHTDKLIF. The chain carries TRDV2 and TRDJ1; D may be TRDD3 (6 bases). Assignment of the J gene here rests on matching the DNA to germline, because TCRdb gives none. CDR1 and CDR2 (germline): GEAIGNYY, EKD. The CDR3 extends over 16 amino acids. Trimming pared 5 bases from V and 0 bases from J, leaving 18 bases between.

There are a few counts of this clone. The protein given by TCRdb reflects a much larger clone and differs at residue 15 from this DNA's translation, likely from a read error; the protein shown is the DNA's translation. V usage is TRDV1 and J usage is TRDJ1; 9 bases match TRDD3. The J gene was missing in TCRdb and was found by matching the end of the DNA to germline. CDR1 is TSWWSYY and CDR2 is QGS in the germline V gene. This CDR3 has 19 residues. CDR3 in amino acids: CALGELVSVVLGDTNKLIF. The CDR3 bases are TGTGCTCTTGGGGAACTAGTATCCGTTGTACTGGGGGACACCAATAAACTCATCTTT.

As for this clone: The DNA is left out, because the CDR3 cannot be placed on it with certainty; the CDR3 is given as TCRdb lists it. The V gene call is TRDV3, and the J gene call is absent; the table's D call of TRDD3 was not tested on the DNA. Germline CDR1 is TVYSNPD and CDR2 is GDNSRS (reference sequence). Termini included, the CDR3 measures 14 amino acids. The CDR3 loop reads CATYYCVGTGWPIF.

This clone was observed a handful of times. TCRdb's entry gives the protein of a much larger clone, which mismatches this DNA's translation at residue 8, likely from a read error; the protein reported here is translated from the DNA. The chain employs TRDV1 and TRDJ1; TRDD3 matches 13 bases. TCRdb gives no J gene; it was assigned here by matching the DNA to germline. CDR3 length: 21 residues. V lost 3 bases to trimming and J lost 0 bases; unmatched junction nucleotides: 16. Germline CDR1 TSWWSYY, CDR2 QGS. The CDR3 bases are TGTGCTCTTGGGGATCTGGACAGTACTGGGGGATACGTCATATACACCGATAAACTCATCTTT. Its protein is CALGDLDSTGGYVIYTDKLIF.

This clone was seen a handful of times. Translating this DNA gives a protein that differs at residue 3 from the TCRdb one, which belongs to a much larger clone; a read error is likely, and the protein shown is this translation. J is TRDJ1 and V is TRDV2; 13 positions agree with TRDD3. The CDR3 extends over 15 amino acids. The germline V gene has CDR1 GEAIGNYY and CDR2 EKD. Written as DNA, the CDR3 is TGTGCCCGTGACGGATTACTGGGGGATACGCGAAAACTCATCTTT. Its protein is CARDGLLGDTRKLIF.